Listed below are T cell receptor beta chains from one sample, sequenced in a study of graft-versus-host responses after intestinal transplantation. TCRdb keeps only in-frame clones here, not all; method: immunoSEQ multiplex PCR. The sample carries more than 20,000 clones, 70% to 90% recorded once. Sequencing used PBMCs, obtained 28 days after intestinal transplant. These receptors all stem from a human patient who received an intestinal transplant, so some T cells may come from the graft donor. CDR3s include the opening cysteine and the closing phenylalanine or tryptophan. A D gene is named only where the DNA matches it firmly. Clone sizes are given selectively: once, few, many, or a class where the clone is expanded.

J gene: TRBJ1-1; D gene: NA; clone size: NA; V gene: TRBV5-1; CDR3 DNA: TGCGCCAGCAGCCTCGACCTAGGGGTTGACACTGAAGCTTTCTTT; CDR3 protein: CASSLDLGVDTEAFF
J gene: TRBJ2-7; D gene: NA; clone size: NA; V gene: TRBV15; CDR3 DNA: TGTGCCACCAGCCGGGGGAGCGAGCAGTACTTC; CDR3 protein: CATSRGSEQYF
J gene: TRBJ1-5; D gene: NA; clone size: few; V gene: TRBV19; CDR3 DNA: TGTGCCAGTAGTATAGTCGGCGGGAATAGCAATCAGCCCCAGCATTTT; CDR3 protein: CASSIVGGNSNQPQHF
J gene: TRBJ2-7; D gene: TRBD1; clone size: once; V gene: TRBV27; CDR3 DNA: TGTGCCAGCAGTTTAATTGCCCAGGGGGCCTACGAGCAGTACTTC; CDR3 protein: CASSLIAQGAYEQYF
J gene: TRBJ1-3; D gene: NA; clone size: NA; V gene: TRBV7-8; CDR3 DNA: TGTGCCAGCAGCTTAGGGCAGTCCTCTGGAAACACCATATATTTT; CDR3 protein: CASSLGQSSGNTIYF
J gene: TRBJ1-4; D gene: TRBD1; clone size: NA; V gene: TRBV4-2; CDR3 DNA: TGTGCCAGCAGCGGGACGGGACAGGAGAATGAAAAACTGTTTTTT; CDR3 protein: CASSGTGQENEKLFF
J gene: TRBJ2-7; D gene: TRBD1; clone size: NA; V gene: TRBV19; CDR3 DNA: TGTGCCAGTAGTATCCGGGGACAGGGGCTCTACGAGCAGTACTTC; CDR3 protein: CASSIRGQGLYEQYF
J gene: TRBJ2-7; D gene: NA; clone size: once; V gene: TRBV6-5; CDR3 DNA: TGTGCCAGCAGCAAAGTCGGGACGCCAGCCTGGGGGCAGTACTTC; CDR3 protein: CASSKVGTPAWGQYF
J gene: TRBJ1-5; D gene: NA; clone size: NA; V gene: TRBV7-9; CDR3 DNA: TGTGCCAGCAGCTTAGAAGGGGTCTTGGGCAATCAGCCCCAGCATTTT; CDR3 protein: CASSLEGVLGNQPQHF
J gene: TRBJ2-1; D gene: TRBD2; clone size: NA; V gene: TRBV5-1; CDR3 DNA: TGCGCCAGCAGCGCCTTCGGGCTAGCGGGGGCCAGCTCCTACAATGAGCAGTTCTTC; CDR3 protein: CASSAFGLAGASSYNEQFF
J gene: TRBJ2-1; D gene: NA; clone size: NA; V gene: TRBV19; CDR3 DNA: TGTGCCAGTAGGGGCGCGTTCAGGGTCAACAATGAGCAGTTCTTC; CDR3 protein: CASRGAFRVNNEQFF
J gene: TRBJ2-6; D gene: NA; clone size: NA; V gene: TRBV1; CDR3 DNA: TGCACCAGCAGCCCGGGACTAGCGGGGGGCCGGGGTACTGGGGCCAACGTCCTGACTTTC; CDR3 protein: CTSSPGLAGGRGTGANVLTF
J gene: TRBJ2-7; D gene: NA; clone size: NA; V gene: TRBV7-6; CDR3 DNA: TGTGCCAGCAGCGGGGGACACGGCTTAGCCCCCTTCTCCTACGAGCAGTACTTC; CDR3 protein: CASSGGHGLAPFSYEQYF
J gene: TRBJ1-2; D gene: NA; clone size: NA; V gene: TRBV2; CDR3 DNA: TGTGCCAGCAGTGCATGGGACGAGAACTATGGCTACACCTTC; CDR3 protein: CASSAWDENYGYTF
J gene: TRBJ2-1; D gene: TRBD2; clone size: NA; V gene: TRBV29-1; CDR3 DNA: TGCAGCGTTGAGGAGTGGCCCGGGACTAGCGGGAGGGCCGGAGGTTTGTTAACCAATGAGCAGTTCTTC; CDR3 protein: CSVEEWPGTSGRAGGLLTNEQFF
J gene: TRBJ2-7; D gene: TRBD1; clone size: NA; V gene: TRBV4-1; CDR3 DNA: TGCGCCAGCACCCTGGAAAGGGGGCCCTACGAGCAGTACTTC; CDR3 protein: CASTLERGPYEQYF
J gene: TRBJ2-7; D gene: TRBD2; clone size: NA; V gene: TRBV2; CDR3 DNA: TGTGCCAGCAGTGTACCCGGGACTAGGTACTTC; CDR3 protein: CASSVPGTRYF
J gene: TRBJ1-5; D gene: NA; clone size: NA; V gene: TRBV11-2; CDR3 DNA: TGTGCCAGCAGCTTAGAATATAGCAATCAGCCCCAGCATTTT; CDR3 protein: CASSLEYSNQPQHF
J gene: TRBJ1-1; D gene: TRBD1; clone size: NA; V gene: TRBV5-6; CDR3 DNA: TGTGCCAGCAGCTTCCCGGGACAGGGACCAGAGACTTTCTTT; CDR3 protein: CASSFPGQGPETFF
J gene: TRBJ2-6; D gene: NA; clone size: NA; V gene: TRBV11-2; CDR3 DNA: TGTGCCAGCAGCACTTGGACAGAAGGTCGGGCCAACGTCCTGACTTTC; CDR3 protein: CASSTWTEGRANVLTF
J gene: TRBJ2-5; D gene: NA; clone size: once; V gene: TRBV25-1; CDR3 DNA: TGTGCCAGCAGTGACCCGACGGGACTCCAAGAGACCCAGTACTTC; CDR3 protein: CASSDPTGLQETQYF
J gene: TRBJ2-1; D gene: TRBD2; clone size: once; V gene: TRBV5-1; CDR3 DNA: TGCGCCAGCAGTTTTGACATAGCGGGGGGACTATACAATGAGCAGTTCTTC; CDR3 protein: CASSFDIAGGLYNEQFF
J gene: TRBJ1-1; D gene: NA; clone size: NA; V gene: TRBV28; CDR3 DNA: TGTGCCAGCAGTCCCCTTGGTCAGGACACTGAAGCTTTCTTT; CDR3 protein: CASSPLGQDTEAFF
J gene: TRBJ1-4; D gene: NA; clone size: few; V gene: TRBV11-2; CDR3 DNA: TGTGCCAGCAGCCCACAAAGGGGAGCGAATGAAAAACTGTTTTTT; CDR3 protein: CASSPQRGANEKLFF
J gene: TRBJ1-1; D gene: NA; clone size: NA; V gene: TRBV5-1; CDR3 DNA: TGCGCCAGCAGCTTGTGGGGGGACACTGAAGCTTTCTTT; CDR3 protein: CASSLWGDTEAFF